Below, 25 T cell receptor beta chains from the same sample are listed, as sequenced in a study of STAT5B mutations in CD4+ large granular lymphocyte leukemia. The data were produced by immunoSEQ multiplex PCR, yet TCRdb's version contains in-frame clones alone and is incomplete. Found here are 30,000 to 40,000 clones, roughly 71% of them singletons; the top ten hold 2.7%. Sequencing was performed on CD4+ T cells from blood buffy coats. These receptors were collected from a human donor in good health.

The chain employs TRBV28 and TRBJ1-5; D ambiguous. Trimming pared 2 bases from V and 0 bases from J, leaving 8 bases between. This CDR3 is built from 15 residues. Germline V gene lookup returns CDR1 MDHEN and CDR2 SYDVKM. The CDR3 region has the DNA TGTGCCAGCAGTTTAAGGAGTTATAGCAATCAGCCCCAGCATTTT. This gives the protein CASSLRSYSNQPQHF. Together with reference TRBV28 and TRBJ1-5, the CDR3 gives the full variable domain: DVKVTQSSRYLVKRTGEKVFLECVQDMDHENMFWYRQDPGLGLRLIYFSYDVKMKEKGDIPEGYSVSREKKERFSLILESASTNQTSMYLCASSLRSYSNQPQHFGDGTRLSIL.

The CDR3 nucleotides read TGCGCCAGCAGCCCAGTCCTAGCGGGGGCGGGAGAAAAACTGTTTTTT. This translates into CASSPVLAGAGEKLFF. V and J are TRBV4-3 and TRBJ1-4; the D gene is possibly TRBD1 (6 bases). Trimming stripped 4 bases from V and 8 bases from J, with 20 bases between. CDR3 size: 16 residues. CDR1 is LGHNA, CDR2 YSLEER, per germline.

This rearrangement joins TRBV9 to TRBJ1-2, with TRBD1 as a possible D gene (5 bases). V was trimmed by 1 base and J by 3 bases, leaving 10 bases between them. Germline V gives CDR1 SGDLS, CDR2 YYNGEE. The CDR3 contains 14 residues. The CDR3 DNA is TGTGCCAGCAGCGTAAGCGGGACCGACTATGGCTACACCTTC. This translates into CASSVSGTDYGYTF.

The CDR3 spells CAWSEPGALETQYF. The CDR3 DNA is TGTGCCTGGAGTGAACCGGGGGCTTTGGAGACCCAGTACTTC. This chain links TRBV30 with TRBJ2-5; D might be TRBD1 or TRBD2, each matching 6 bases. V shed 1 base and J shed 5 bases, with 14 bases lying between them. Per the germline V gene, CDR1 is GTSNPN and CDR2 is SVGIG (reference sequence). This CDR3 spans 14 amino acids.

This chain joins TRBV7-2 and TRBJ1-1, with no clear D. V gave up 4 bases and J gave up 1 base, with 4 bases separating them. The CDR3 runs 12 residues. The V gene's germline CDR1 is SGHTA and CDR2 FQGNSA. CDR3 nucleotides: TGTGCCAGCAGCTGGACGAACACTGAAGCTTTCTTT. Translating it yields CASSWTNTEAFF.

The rearrangement uses TRBV10-3 and TRBJ1-4, with 9 positions matching TRBD1. Germline V CDR1 and CDR2: ENHRY, SYGVKD. V shed 10 bases, J shed 8 bases, and the junction held 8 bases outside the gene matches. The CDR3 consists of 13 residues. CDR3 coding DNA: TGTGCCAGCGCCGGGACAGGGTTCGAAAAACTGTTTTTT. Its translation: CASAGTGFEKLFF.

V gene TRBV9 combines with J gene TRBJ1-1, with TRBD1 matching over 7 bases. CDR3 size: 15 residues. Germline V gene lookup returns CDR1 SGDLS and CDR2 YYNGEE. With V trimmed by 0 bases and J by 0 bases, 2 bases remained unmatched. The CDR3 sequence is CASSVGGQLNTEAFF. In nucleotides, the CDR3 is TGTGCCAGCAGCGTAGGGGGACAGCTGAACACTGAAGCTTTCTTT.

The genes are TRBV5-6 and TRBJ1-2; D call uncertain. CDR3 length: 15 amino acids. Germline V gene sequence: CDR1 SGHDT, CDR2 YYEEEE. The germline V and J ends were trimmed by 4 bases and 2 bases, with 15 bases remaining between them. In DNA, the CDR3 is TGTGCCAGCAGCCCGGCCGGTTCGACCAACTATGGCTACACCTTC. Translation: CASSPAGSTNYGYTF.

The chain combines TRBV2 with TRBJ1-5; D might be TRBD1 (6 bases). V lost 0 bases, J lost 6 bases, and 15 bases lay in between. The CDR3 runs to 16 residues. The germline V gene encodes CDR1 SNHLY and CDR2 FYNNEI. CDR3 loop: CASSEALGTRSQPQHF. DNA for the CDR3: TGTGCCAGCAGTGAAGCGCTTGGGACACGCAGTCAGCCCCAGCATTTT.

The genes are TRBV7-2 and TRBJ1-5; D gene ambiguous. This CDR3 has 15 amino acids. The germline V and J ends were trimmed by 1 base and 6 bases, with 13 bases remaining between them. CDR1 and CDR2 (germline): SGHTA, FQGNSA. The CDR3 reads CASSLVGVESQPQHF. The DNA for the CDR3 is TGTGCCAGCAGCTTAGTTGGGGTAGAGAGTCAGCCCCAGCATTTT.

The rearrangement joins TRBV6-5 to TRBJ2-3, with D uncertain. Per the germline V gene, CDR1 is MNHEY and CDR2 is SVGAGI. Trimming cost V 0 bases and J 0 bases, with 7 bases left between them. This CDR3 has 15 amino acids. The chain's CDR3 is CASSYSGPSTDTQYF. The CDR3 DNA is TGTGCCAGCAGTTACTCGGGTCCTAGCACAGATACGCAGTATTTT.

The V call is TRBV20-1, the J call TRBJ1-1; D is unresolved. Germline CDR1 reads DFQATT; CDR2 reads SNEGSKA (reference sequence). The length of the CDR3 is 11 residues. The CDR3 DNA reads as TGCAGATACGGTGGAAACACTGAAGCTTTCTTT. It encodes CRYGGNTEAFF.

The chain joins TRBV28 to TRBJ2-2; 7 bases are a match to TRBD2. The CDR3 length is 15 residues. V lost 3 bases, J lost 3 bases, and 4 bases stayed unmatched. The germline V gene has CDR1 MDHEN and CDR2 SYDVKM. The CDR3 region has the DNA TGTGCCAGCAGTTTCGGGGGGTTCGACACCGGGGAGCTGTTTTTT. It yields the protein CASSFGGFDTGELFF.

The chain carries TRBV5-1 and TRBJ2-7; D possibly corresponds to TRBD1 (5 bases). Trimming pared 1 base from V and 7 bases from J, leaving 9 bases between. This CDR3 comprises 12 residues. In germline, CDR1 is SGHRS, CDR2 YFSETQ. CDR3: CASSLTGPEQYF. The DNA of the CDR3 is TGCGCCAGCAGCTTGACAGGCCCAGAGCAGTACTTC.

CDR3 protein: CAISVRGQGVSDTQYF. The CDR3 DNA follows: TGTGCCATCAGTGTGAGGGGCCAGGGAGTTTCAGATACGCAGTATTTT. The rearrangement links TRBV10-3 to TRBJ2-3; D could derive from TRBD1 or TRBD2 (5 bases each). V was cut by 4 bases and J by 4 bases, with 18 bases left in between. This CDR3 has 16 amino acids. Per the germline V gene, CDR1 is ENHRY and CDR2 is SYGVKD.

The V gene is TRBV5-5, the J gene TRBJ1-1; the D gene is possibly TRBD1 (6 bases). CDR1 is SGHKS, CDR2 YYEKEE, per germline (reference sequence). This CDR3 is built from 15 residues. Trimming cost V 2 bases and J 3 bases, with 14 bases left between them. DNA for the CDR3: TGTGCCAGCAGCTTAATCGGGGGGCTGGACACTGAAGCTTTCTTT. This encodes CASSLIGGLDTEAFF.

The V call is TRBV6-6, the J call TRBJ2-5; D is undetermined. Trimming took off 4 bases at V and 2 bases at J, with 8 bases between the two ends. The CDR3 is 13 residues long. Looked up from germline, CDR1 is MNHNY and CDR2 is SVGAGI (reference sequence). CDR3: CASSWQLQETQYF. CDR3 in DNA: TGTGCCAGCAGTTGGCAGTTGCAAGAGACCCAGTACTTC.

The rearrangement links TRBV6-1 to TRBJ1-1; D is ambiguous. This CDR3 is 12 amino acids long. Germline V gene sequence: CDR1 MNHNS, CDR2 SASEGT. Trimming took off 5 bases at V and 4 bases at J, with 8 bases between the two ends. The CDR3 nucleotides are TGTGCCAGCAGTCGGGAGGGCACTGAAGCTTTCTTT. Translation gives CASSREGTEAFF.

This clone was found a few times. The chain combines TRBV18 with TRBJ2-1; 14 positions match TRBD2. Germline CDR1 and CDR2: KGHSH and LQKENI. Trimming took 2 bases from V and 6 from J; bases not matched to a gene: 0. There are 15 residues in the CDR3. CDR3: CASSPGLAGGNEQFF. The DNA of the CDR3 is TGTGCCAGCTCACCAGGACTAGCGGGGGGCAATGAGCAGTTCTTC.

The chain joins TRBV7-2 to TRBJ2-5; 10 bases are shared with TRBD1. In germline, CDR1 is SGHTA, CDR2 FQGNSA. This CDR3 contains 15 residues. Losses at the gene ends were 3 bases for V and 4 bases for J; bases not matched to a gene: 5. The CDR3 DNA follows: TGTGCCAGCAGCTTGTGGAGGGACAGGGGAGAGACCCAGTACTTC. This encodes CASSLWRDRGETQYF.

The chain uses TRBV19 and TRBJ1-3, with D unresolved. The CDR3 is 15 residues long. Germline-derived CDR1 and CDR2 are LNHDA and SQIVND (reference sequence). Trimming took off 2 bases at V and 0 bases at J, with 8 bases between the two ends. The CDR3 reads CASSIRVDSGNTIYF. The CDR3 nucleotides read TGTGCCAGTAGTATAAGGGTGGACTCTGGAAACACCATATATTTT.

This rearrangement joins TRBV7-2 to TRBJ1-6; D possibly corresponds to TRBD1 (5 bases). Germline-derived CDR1 and CDR2 are SGHTA and FQGNSA. CDR3 length equals 16 residues. V lost 5 bases, J lost 0 bases, and 11 bases lay in between. The CDR3 spells CASSGRQSSYNSPLHF. The CDR3 DNA sequence: TGTGCCAGCAGCGGTAGACAGAGCTCCTATAATTCACCCCTCCACTTT.

The chain employs TRBV19 and TRBJ1-2, with a weak D call TRBD1 (5 bases). The CDR3 length is 14 residues. Germline V gene data show CDR1 as LNHDA and CDR2 as SQIVND (reference sequence). V shed 2 bases and J shed 4 bases, with 11 bases lying between them. The CDR3 spells CASSIQGATYGYTF. CDR3 nucleotides: TGTGCCAGTAGTATACAGGGCGCTACCTATGGCTACACCTTC.

This rearrangement joins TRBV4-2 to TRBJ2-7; no clear D gene. Deletions cut 7 bases from V and 7 bases from J, with 17 bases between. Germline loops: CDR1 LGHNA, CDR2 YNFKEQ. This CDR3 is 13 amino acids long. CDR3 region: CASTKSPGGEQYF. CDR3 DNA: TGTGCCAGCACCAAGAGCCCGGGCGGTGAGCAGTACTTC.

The chain combines TRBV10-3 with TRBJ2-7; 9 positions match TRBD1. This CDR3 comprises 13 residues. Germline V CDR1 and CDR2: ENHRY, SYGVKD. J gave up 3 bases and V 9 bases, and 6 bases lay outside the gene matches. In DNA, the CDR3 is TGTGCCATACGGGACAGGGAATTCTACGAGCAGTACTTC. This gives the protein CAIRDREFYEQYF.